This T cell receptor beta chain was found in a study of cytomegalovirus exposure and HLA in healthy donors. On the study more broadly: Early release data held 75 million to 90 million unique TCRs from HLA-typed donors.

A note on this clone: The antigen is unknown.

Trimming took 3 bases from V and 4 from J, leaving 16 bases between them. Germline values: CDR1 SGHKS, CDR2 YYEKEE (reference sequence). The CDR3 is 16 amino acids. Notes on the study in general: Rare sequences made up most TCRs, while some public TCRs were found in many donors.

Primers: 60 Vbeta forward and 13 Jbeta reverse. Only in-frame clones appear in the TCRdb table, and some are missing; sequencing was by immunoSEQ multiplex PCR. The sample holds roughly 200,000 clones, 82% seen once. This chain uses TRBV5-5 with TRBJ1-4; possible D gene TRBD1, 5 bases. The sequenced sample consisted of PBMCs. The clonotype comes from a woman aged 40 to 49 in good health and CMV-seronegative. The chain's CDR3 is CASSWTPGLLNEKLFF. The DNA for the CDR3 is TGTGCCAGCAGCTGGACCCCGGGACTTCTTAATGAAAAACTGTTTTTT. Variable domain in full (rest from reference TRBV5-5 and TRBJ1-4): DAGVTQSPTHLIKTRGQQVTLRCSPISGHKSVSWYQQVLGQGPQFIFQYYEKEERGRGNFPDRFSARQFPNYSSELNVNALLLGDSALYLCASSWTPGLLNEKLFFGSGTQLSVL.